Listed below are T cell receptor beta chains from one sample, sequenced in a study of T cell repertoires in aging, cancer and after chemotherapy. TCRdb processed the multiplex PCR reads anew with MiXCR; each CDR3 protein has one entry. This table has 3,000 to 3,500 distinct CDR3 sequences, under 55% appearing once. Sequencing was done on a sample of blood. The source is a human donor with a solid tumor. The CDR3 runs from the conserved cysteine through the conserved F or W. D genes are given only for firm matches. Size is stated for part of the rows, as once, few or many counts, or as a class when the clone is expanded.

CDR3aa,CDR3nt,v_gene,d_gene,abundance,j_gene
CSARFDRYQETQYF,TGCAGTGCTAGATTCGACAGATACCAAGAGACCCAGTACTTC,TRBV20-1,NA,NA,TRBJ2-5
CSPGGNRADTQYF,TGCAGCCCGGGGGGGAACAGGGCAGATACGCAGTATTTT,TRBV20-1,TRBD2,NA,TRBJ2-3
CASGGSTLQETQYF,TGTGCCAGCGGGGGCAGCACCCTCCAAGAGACCCAGTACTTC,TRBV5-6,NA,NA,TRBJ2-5
CASRLAGGRETQYF,TGTGCCAGCAGACTAGCGGGGGGTAGAGAGACCCAGTACTTC,TRBV6-1,TRBD2,NA,TRBJ2-5
CAWCWMNTEAFF,TGTGCCTGGTGCTGGATGAACACTGAAGCTTTCTTT,TRBV30,NA,few,TRBJ1-1
CASSLSRQETQYF,TGTGCCAGCAGTTTATCCAGGCAAGAGACCCAGTACTTC,TRBV27,NA,NA,TRBJ2-5
CASSYERASINEQFF,TGTGCCAGCAGTTACGAGAGGGCCTCGATCAATGAGCAGTTCTTC,TRBV6-6,NA,large,TRBJ2-1
CASSLGRGPGQPQHF,TGTGCCAGCAGCTTAGGGCGGGGACCGGGTCAGCCCCAGCATTTT,TRBV7-2,NA,NA,TRBJ1-5
CASSLGQPTDTQYF,TGCGCCAGCAGCTTGGGCCAGCCCACAGATACGCAGTATTTT,TRBV5-1,NA,NA,TRBJ2-3
CASSLRNEQFF,TGTGCCAGCAGTTTACGGAATGAGCAGTTCTTC,TRBV12-3/TRBV12-4,NA,few,TRBJ2-1
CSVAGQGFYNEQFF,TGCAGCGTTGCGGGTCAGGGGTTCTACAATGAGCAGTTCTTC,TRBV29-1,NA,large,TRBJ2-1
CASSLGGQTSGANVLTF,TGCGCCAGCAGCTTGGGAGGACAGACCTCTGGGGCCAACGTCCTGACTTTC,TRBV5-1,NA,NA,TRBJ2-6
CATSDFLAGNQETQYF,TGTGCCACCAGTGATTTCTTGGCGGGAAACCAAGAGACCCAGTACTTC,TRBV24-1,NA,NA,TRBJ2-5
CASIPGPYPRF,TGTGCCAGCATCCCGGGACCGTATCCGCGATTC,TRBV5-5,NA,NA,TRBJ2-1